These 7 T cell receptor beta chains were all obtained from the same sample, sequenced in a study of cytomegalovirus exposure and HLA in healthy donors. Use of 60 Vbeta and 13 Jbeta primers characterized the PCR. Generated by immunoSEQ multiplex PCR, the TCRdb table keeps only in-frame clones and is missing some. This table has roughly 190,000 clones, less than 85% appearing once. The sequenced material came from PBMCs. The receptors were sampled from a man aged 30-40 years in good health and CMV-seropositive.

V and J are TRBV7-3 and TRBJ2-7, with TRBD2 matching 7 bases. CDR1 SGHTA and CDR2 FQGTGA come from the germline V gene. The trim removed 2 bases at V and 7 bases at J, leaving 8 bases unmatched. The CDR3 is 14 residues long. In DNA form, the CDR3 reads TGTGCCAGCAGCTTAGCGGGGGAGCGGAGTGAGCAGTACTTC. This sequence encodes CASSLAGERSEQYF.

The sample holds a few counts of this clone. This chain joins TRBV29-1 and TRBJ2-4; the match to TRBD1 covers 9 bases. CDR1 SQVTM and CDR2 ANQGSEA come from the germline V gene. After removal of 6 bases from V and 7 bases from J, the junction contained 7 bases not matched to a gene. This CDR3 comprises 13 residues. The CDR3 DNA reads TGCAGCGTAGCTCCCGGGACAGGGAACATTCAGTACTTC. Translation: CSVAPGTGNIQYF.

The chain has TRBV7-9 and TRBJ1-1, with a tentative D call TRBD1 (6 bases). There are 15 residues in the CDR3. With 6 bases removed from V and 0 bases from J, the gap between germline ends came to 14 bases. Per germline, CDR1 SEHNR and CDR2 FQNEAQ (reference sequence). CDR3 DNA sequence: TGTGCCAGCAGTCCACCGGGACACCTGAACACTGAAGCTTTCTTT. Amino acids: CASSPPGHLNTEAFF.

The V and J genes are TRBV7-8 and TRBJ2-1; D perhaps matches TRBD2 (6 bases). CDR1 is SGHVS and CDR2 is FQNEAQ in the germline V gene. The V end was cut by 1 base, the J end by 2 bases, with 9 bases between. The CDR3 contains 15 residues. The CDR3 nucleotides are TGTGCCAGCAGCTTAGATCTAGCGACCTACAATGAGCAGTTCTTC. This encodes CASSLDLATYNEQFF.

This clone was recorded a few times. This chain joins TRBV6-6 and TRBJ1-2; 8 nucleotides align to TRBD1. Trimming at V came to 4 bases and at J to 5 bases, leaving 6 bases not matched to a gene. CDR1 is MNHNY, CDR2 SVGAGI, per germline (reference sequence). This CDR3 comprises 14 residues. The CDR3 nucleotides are TGTGCCAGCAGTTCCCAGGACAGGGTTTATGGCTACACCTTC. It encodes CASSSQDRVYGYTF.

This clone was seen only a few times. The CDR3 region is CASSSQGAGTDTQYF. CDR3 bases: TGTGCCAGCAGCTCCCAGGGGGCTGGCACAGATACGCAGTATTTT. V usage is TRBV5-4 and J usage is TRBJ2-3, with 8 positions matching TRBD1. Trimming removed 3 bases from V and 1 base from J; junction bases left unmatched: 4. CDR1 is SGHNT and CDR2 is YYREEE in the germline V gene (reference sequence). The CDR3 loop spans 15 amino acids.

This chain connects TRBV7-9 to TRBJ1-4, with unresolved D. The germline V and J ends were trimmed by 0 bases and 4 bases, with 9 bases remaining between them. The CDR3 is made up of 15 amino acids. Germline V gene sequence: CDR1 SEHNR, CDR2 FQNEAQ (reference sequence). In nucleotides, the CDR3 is TGTGCCAGCAGCTTAGCCGGGAGCTATAATGAAAAACTGTTTTTT. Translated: CASSLAGSYNEKLFF.